The 26 T cell receptor beta chains listed next were all sequenced from one sample in a study of T cell changes during pregnancy in multiple sclerosis. TCRdb's copy holds only in-frame clones and misses some; the assay was immunoSEQ multiplex PCR. The sample lists under 85,000 clones; around 90% were seen once. This sample comprised CD4+ T cells from peripheral blood mononuclear cells, obtained in the third trimester of pregnancy. These receptors came from a female donor in good health, enrolled as a control in a pregnancy study.

This clone was seen more than once but under ten times. The V gene is TRBV29-1, the J gene TRBJ1-1; the match to TRBD1 covers 8 bases. The germline gives CDR1 SQVTM, CDR2 ANQGSEA. This CDR3 is 13 amino acids long. V gave up 6 bases and J gave up 3 bases; unmatched junction bases: 6. The CDR3 sequence: CSVATGGDTEAFF. The CDR3, as DNA: TGCAGCGTCGCTACAGGGGGGGACACTGAAGCTTTCTTT.

The rearrangement links TRBV5-6 to TRBJ2-7, with 11 positions matching TRBD2. Germline CDR1 is SGHDT and CDR2 is YYEEEE. V gave up 5 bases and J gave up 5 bases; unmatched junction bases: 9. The CDR3 spans 15 residues. The CDR3 reads CASSPLAGGIDEQYF. In DNA form, the CDR3 reads TGTGCCAGCAGTCCCCTAGCGGGGGGTATCGACGAGCAGTACTTC.

This clone turned up a few times. This rearrangement joins TRBV5-1 to TRBJ1-2; TRBD1 matches at 11 bases. CDR3 length: 15 amino acids. Germline CDR1 and CDR2: SGHRS and YFSETQ. The ends lost 2 bases at V and 8 bases at J; junction bases unmatched: 8. This CDR3 reads CASSLQDRGREGYTF. CDR3 bases: TGCGCCAGCAGCTTACAGGACAGGGGGCGAGAGGGCTACACCTTC. The full variable domain, rest sourced from reference TRBV5-1 and TRBJ1-2, is KAGVTQTPRYLIKTRGQQVTLSCSPISGHRSVSWYQQTPGQGLQFLFEYFSETQRNKGNFPGRFSGRQFSNSRSEMNVSTLELGDSALYLCASSLQDRGREGYTFGSGTRLTVV.

This clone was recorded a few times. The chain's CDR3 is CAWSARGDEAFF. DNA of the CDR3: TGTGCCTGGAGTGCACGAGGAGATGAAGCTTTCTTT. This chain uses TRBV30 with TRBJ1-1; no firm D call. Looked up from germline, CDR1 is GTSNPN and CDR2 is SVGIG (reference sequence). The CDR3 is 12 amino acids. V gave up 1 base and J gave up 7 bases, with 10 bases separating them.

This chain connects TRBV30 to TRBJ2-5; the match to TRBD1 covers 8 bases. The J call is in doubt because the DNA end fits TRBJ2-7 better. The CDR3 totals 13 residues. CDR1 and CDR2 from the germline V gene are GTSNPN and SVGIG (reference sequence). CDR3 nucleotides: TGTGCCTGGAGCGGACAGGGCGGCTACGAGCAGTACTTC. This codes for CAWSGQGGYEQYF.

The V and J genes are TRBV6-6 and TRBJ2-7; 10 positions agree with TRBD2. The trim removed 5 bases at V and 1 base at J, leaving 8 bases unmatched. The germline V gene encodes CDR1 MNHNY and CDR2 SVGAGI (reference sequence). CDR3 length: 16 amino acids. This CDR3 reads CASSQTASGGSYEQYF. CDR3 nucleotides: TGTGCCAGCAGTCAAACCGCTAGCGGGGGATCCTACGAGCAGTACTTC.

This sequence joins TRBV4-3 and TRBJ2-2; 10 nucleotides align to TRBD2. The germline V gene has CDR1 LGHNA and CDR2 YSLEER. CDR3 length: 16 amino acids. The V segment lost 2 bases and the J segment 4 bases; nucleotides outside the gene matches: 4. The CDR3 is CASSQRAGGVTGELFF. CDR3 coding DNA: TGCGCCAGCAGCCAACGAGCGGGGGGGGTCACCGGGGAGCTGTTTTTT.

This rearrangement joins TRBV11-3 to TRBJ2-5; 7 positions agree with TRBD1. The CDR3 is 14 amino acids. Germline CDR1 reads SGHNT; CDR2 reads YENEEA. V lost 5 bases and J lost 1; bases outside the gene matches: 4. CDR3: CASSPRDSQETQYF. In nucleotides, the CDR3 is TGTGCCAGCAGCCCCCGGGACAGCCAAGAGACCCAGTACTTC. The full variable domain, completed using reference TRBV11-3 and TRBJ2-5, is EAGVVQSPRYKIIEKKQPVAFWCNPISGHNTLYWYLQNLGQGPELLIRYENEEAVDDSQLPKDRFSAERLKGVDSTLKIQPAELGDSAVYLCASSPRDSQETQYFGPGTRLLVL.

The chain links TRBV19 to TRBJ1-5; 10 positions agree with TRBD1. The V gene's germline CDR1 is LNHDA and CDR2 SQIVND (reference sequence). The V gene end was trimmed by 5 bases and the J gene end by 2 bases; junction bases not matched to a gene: 12. The CDR3 consists of 18 residues. The CDR3 bases are TGTGCCAGTAGTTTCGGGACAGGGGAGTTTGTGGGCAATCAGCCCCAGCATTTT. This translates into CASSFGTGEFVGNQPQHF.

This clone was counted a few times. The V gene is TRBV19, the J gene TRBJ1-1, with D perhaps matching TRBD1 (6 bases). Deletions cut 3 bases from V and 6 bases from J, with 14 bases between. This CDR3 is built from 14 residues. From germline, CDR1 is LNHDA and CDR2 SQIVND (reference sequence). The CDR3: CASSIAGASPEAFF. The CDR3 DNA is TGTGCCAGTAGTATTGCGGGGGCGAGTCCTGAAGCTTTCTTT.

This clone was recorded a few times. This chain links TRBV19 with TRBJ1-1; TRBD1 matches at 10 bases. V lost 5 bases to trimming and J lost 6 bases; unmatched junction nucleotides: 3. This CDR3 comprises 13 residues. Per the germline V gene, CDR1 is LNHDA and CDR2 is SQIVND (reference sequence). This CDR3 is CASSSGTGAEAFF. The DNA of the CDR3 is TGTGCCAGTAGTTCCGGGACAGGGGCTGAAGCTTTCTTT.

J is TRBJ1-5 and V is TRBV5-1, with D unclear. Trimming removed 4 bases from V and 3 bases from J, with 14 bases in between. CDR3 size: 15 residues. CDR1 is SGHRS, CDR2 YFSETQ, per germline. CDR3: CASSMGSGNNQPQHF. In DNA form, the CDR3 reads TGCGCCAGCAGCATGGGCTCCGGGAACAATCAGCCCCAGCATTTT.

This clone has a handful of counts. This chain connects TRBV7-9 to TRBJ1-2, with D maybe TRBD1 (6 bases). The CDR3 has 14 amino acids. Trimming took 5 bases from V and 8 from J, leaving 18 bases between them. Germline V lookup: CDR1 SEHNR, CDR2 FQNEAQ (reference sequence). This chain's CDR3 is CASSPALGARGYTF. The CDR3 DNA follows: TGTGCCAGCAGCCCTGCCTTGGGGGCGCGGGGCTACACCTTC.

The sample holds one count of this clone. The genes are TRBV30 and TRBJ2-1; D is possibly TRBD2 (6 bases). The germline V gene encodes CDR1 GTSNPN and CDR2 SVGIG (reference sequence). V was clipped by 2 bases and J by 12 bases, with 8 bases between them. The CDR3 runs 10 residues. As DNA, the CDR3 is TGTGCCTGGAGTAACGGGGGGCAGTTCTTC. This gives the protein CAWSNGGQFF.

V and J are TRBV6-1 and TRBJ1-6; 7 nucleotides align to TRBD1. V lost 4 bases and J lost 3; bases outside the gene matches: 6. Germline-derived CDR1 and CDR2 are MNHNS and SASEGT. CDR3 length: 16 residues. Here the CDR3 reads CASSGQGGVYNSPLHF. The CDR3 nucleotides read TGTGCCAGCAGTGGGCAGGGGGGTGTCTATAATTCACCCCTCCACTTT.

This chain links TRBV30 with TRBJ2-1; 11 nucleotides align to TRBD2. V lost 8 bases and J lost 4; bases outside the gene matches: 10. CDR1 is GTSNPN, CDR2 SVGIG, per germline (reference sequence). The CDR3 spans 15 residues. This CDR3 reads CAGTSGGLSYNEQFF. The DNA for the CDR3 is TGTGCCGGCACTAGCGGGGGCCTTTCTTACAATGAGCAGTTCTTC.

J is TRBJ1-5 and V is TRBV6-6, with 9 bases fitting TRBD1. Germline loops: CDR1 MNHNY, CDR2 SVGAGI (reference sequence). The CDR3 loop spans 15 amino acids. With V trimmed by 6 bases and J by 4 bases, 7 bases remained unmatched. CDR3 coding DNA: TGTGCCAGCAGCCCCCGGGACAGGGAAAATCAGCCCCAGCATTTT. This encodes CASSPRDRENQPQHF.

V is TRBV4-2 and J is TRBJ2-3; 15 nucleotides line up with TRBD2. The CDR3 loop spans 17 amino acids. Trimming at V came to 4 bases and at J to 5 bases, leaving 7 bases not matched to a gene. Germline CDR1 is LGHNA and CDR2 is YNFKEQ. The CDR3 loop reads CASSRVGLAGGQDTQYF. DNA of the CDR3: TGTGCCAGCAGCCGAGTCGGACTAGCGGGGGGGCAAGATACGCAGTATTTT.

V is TRBV5-4 and J is TRBJ2-1; D is uncertain. The V gene's germline CDR1 is SGHNT and CDR2 YYREEE (reference sequence). V lost 0 bases, J lost 0 bases, and 13 bases lay in between. The CDR3 runs to 17 residues. The chain's CDR3 is CASSLGRQRSSYNEQFF. DNA of the CDR3: TGTGCCAGCAGCTTGGGGCGGCAGAGGAGCTCCTACAATGAGCAGTTCTTC. Full variable domain (outside the CDR3, taken from reference TRBV5-4 and TRBJ2-1): ETGVTQSPTHLIKTRGQQVTLRCSSQSGHNTVSWYQQALGQGPQFIFQYYREEENGRGNFPPRFSGLQFPNYSSELNVNALELDDSALYLCASSLGRQRSSYNEQFFGPGTRLTVL.

The J gene is TRBJ1-6, the V gene TRBV6-5; no clear D. Trimming cost V 2 bases and J 5 bases, with 13 bases left between them. Looked up from germline, CDR1 is MNHEY and CDR2 is SVGAGI. The CDR3 has 16 amino acids. Here the CDR3 DNA reads TGTGCCAGCAGTTACGGGAGATCCCATAATAATTCACCCCTCCACTTT. Translated: CASSYGRSHNNSPLHF.

V is TRBV15 and J is TRBJ1-6; D is ambiguous. The CDR3 consists of 15 residues. The germline gives CDR1 LNHNV, CDR2 YYDKDF (reference sequence). V lost 0 bases and J lost 7, with 10 bases in between. The DNA of the CDR3 is TGTGCCACCAGCAGAGATCTATCCAGGAATTCACCCCTCCACTTT. As protein: CATSRDLSRNSPLHF.

The rearrangement links TRBV7-2 to TRBJ2-1; 7 bases map to TRBD2. V shed 1 base, J shed 5 bases, and the junction held 8 bases outside the gene matches. The germline gives CDR1 SGHTA, CDR2 FQGNSA. This CDR3 spans 16 amino acids. CDR3 sequence reads: CASSLDVGRVDNEQFF. CDR3 DNA: TGTGCCAGCAGCTTAGATGTAGGGAGGGTTGACAATGAGCAGTTCTTC.

V and J are TRBV19 and TRBJ2-1; 13 bases agree with TRBD2. This CDR3 has 16 residues. Trimming removed 3 bases from V and 6 bases from J; junction bases left unmatched: 5. Germline V gene data show CDR1 as LNHDA and CDR2 as SQIVND (reference sequence). The CDR3 nucleotides are TGTGCCAGTAGTATGACTAGCGGGGGGCTGGTCAATGAGCAGTTCTTC. Translating gives CASSMTSGGLVNEQFF.

The chain has TRBV4-3 and TRBJ1-4; 7 positions agree with TRBD1. Trimming at V came to 2 bases and at J to 4 bases, leaving 4 bases not matched to a gene. This CDR3 spans 15 amino acids. Looked up from germline, CDR1 is LGHNA and CDR2 is YSLEER. Written as DNA, the CDR3 is TGCGCCAGCAGCCAAAACAGGGGAAGTAATGAAAAACTGTTTTTT. Translating it yields CASSQNRGSNEKLFF.

Only one count was recorded for this clone. The chain uses TRBV30 and TRBJ2-2; 7 nucleotides line up with TRBD1. CDR3 length equals 17 residues. V lost 2 bases, J lost 1 base, and 10 bases stayed unmatched. Germline loops: CDR1 GTSNPN, CDR2 SVGIG (reference sequence). The DNA for the CDR3 is TGTGCCTGGAGTAATAACAGGGGTCGGCTGAACACCGGGGAGCTGTTTTTT. Amino acid sequence: CAWSNNRGRLNTGELFF.

The gene calls are TRBV7-2 and TRBJ2-7, with 8 bases identical to TRBD2. CDR1 SGHTA and CDR2 FQGNSA come from the germline V gene. The junction had 5 bases not matched to a gene; V was cut back by 4 bases and J by 0 bases. The CDR3 has 15 amino acids. Written as DNA, the CDR3 is TGTGCCAGCAGCTGGGCGGGGGGCGCCTCCTACGAGCAGTACTTC. It is translated as CASSWAGGASYEQYF.